This entry lists 7 T cell receptor beta chains sequenced from one sample in a study of T cell repertoires in cytomegalovirus infection. TCRdb used MiXCR to reprocess the reads, holding one entry per CDR3 protein. The top ten clones hold about 10% of a sample with roughly 150,000 distinct CDR3 sequences, 20% to 30% of them seen once. Material for sequencing was PBMCs. Receptors originate from a human donor in good health (CMV status not recorded). Some clones in this sample may be carry-over from other donors' samples.

This clonotype appeared a few times. The CDR3 region has the DNA TGTGCCAGCAGCTTAGGCGGGTCTCTCGGAGATACGCAGTATTTT. Protein product: CASSLGGSLGDTQYF. The V gene is TRBV7-9, the J gene TRBJ2-3, with D perhaps matching TRBD2 (5 bases). Trimming left V 1 base short and J 5 bases short, with 13 bases between. The CDR3 is made up of 15 amino acids. Per the germline V gene, CDR1 is SEHNR and CDR2 is FQNEAQ (reference sequence).

This clonotype was counted between two and nine times. This chain joins TRBV27 and TRBJ2-7; D uncertain. The length of the CDR3 is 13 residues. CDR1 and CDR2 (germline): MNHEY, SMNVEV (reference sequence). Trimming removed 3 bases from V and 1 base from J, with 7 bases in between. The CDR3 here is CASSLSKSYEQYF. The CDR3 DNA sequence: TGTGCCAGCAGTTTGAGCAAGTCCTACGAGCAGTACTTC.

This clonotype occurred many times. This chain uses TRBV11-3 with TRBJ2-5; the D gene is possibly TRBD2 (6 bases). CDR1 is SGHNT and CDR2 is YENEEA in the germline V gene. V was pared by 5 bases and J by 5 bases, with 18 bases between. The CDR3 runs 15 residues. The CDR3 coding sequence is TGTGCCAGCAGCCCATCCCAGGGAGGCGGGGAGACCCAGTACTTC. It specifies CASSPSQGGGETQYF.

The chain has TRBV28 and TRBJ2-3, with 7 positions matching TRBD2. Germline V gene lookup returns CDR1 MDHEN and CDR2 SYDVKM. J lost 3 bases, V lost 5 bases, and 14 bases had no gene match. The CDR3 loop spans 17 amino acids. CDR3 residues: CASSKRLVAGVTDTQYF. The CDR3, as DNA: TGTGCCAGCAGTAAGAGGCTCGTGGCGGGGGTGACAGATACGCAGTATTTT.

This clonotype showed up just a few times. The chain combines TRBV20-1 with TRBJ2-7; 7 bases map to TRBD1. Germline V gene lookup returns CDR1 DFQATT and CDR2 SNEGSKA (reference sequence). With V trimmed by 1 base and J by 0 bases, 0 bases remained unmatched. The CDR3 spans 13 residues. CDR3 sequence (DNA): TGCAGTGCTAGAGGACAGGGCTCCTACGAGCAGTACTTC. Translating gives CSARGQGSYEQYF.

The chain combines TRBV7-2 with TRBJ2-1; 8 bases agree with TRBD2. With V trimmed by 3 bases and J by 6 bases, 4 bases remained unmatched. Germline V lookup: CDR1 SGHTA, CDR2 FQGNSA. The CDR3 runs 14 residues. DNA of the CDR3: TGTGCCAGCAGCTTCGGGGGGGGAGGCAATGAGCAGTTCTTC. As protein: CASSFGGGGNEQFF.

J is TRBJ2-5 and V is TRBV5-5, with unresolved D. The length of the CDR3 is 13 residues. V dropped 2 bases and J dropped 1 base, with 6 bases sitting between them. Germline V gene data show CDR1 as SGHKS and CDR2 as YYEKEE (reference sequence). DNA for the CDR3: TGTGCCAGCAGCTTCTCCGCCCAAGAGACCCAGTACTTC. It translates to CASSFSAQETQYF. The variable domain in full, completed from reference TRBV5-5 and TRBJ2-5, reads DAGVTQSPTHLIKTRGQQVTLRCSPISGHKSVSWYQQVLGQGPQFIFQYYEKEERGRGNFPDRFSARQFPNYSSELNVNALLLGDSALYLCASSFSAQETQYFGPGTRLLVL.